This note documents a single T cell receptor (beta chain) sequence. Antigen unknown. TCRdb re-derived calls from the reads in MiXCR, one entry per CDR3 protein. The profile shows a few hundred thousand distinct CDR3 sequences, less than 30% of them singletons. These data come from a study of T cell repertoires in cytomegalovirus infection. For the study at large: It was the public TCR beta signatures that indicated both CMV infection and matching HLA type.

The study, taken as a whole, reports: CMV carriers with the relevant HLA were identified by cumulative public TCR beta family frequency.

Germline CDR1 reads MNHNS; CDR2 reads SASEGT. The V and J ends lost 2 bases and 4 bases, in that order; junction bases with no gene match: 13. The CDR3 sequence is 18 residues long. V and J are TRBV6-1 and TRBJ2-3; 9 bases match TRBD2. The clonotype originates from a human donor in good health (CMV status not recorded). Some clones in this sample may be carry-over from other donors' samples. The sequencing sample was made of PBMCs. The CDR3 nucleotides are TGTGCCAGCAGTGAACTGTCCCTTGGAGCGGGAGGACCAGATACGCAGTATTTT. It codes for CASSELSLGAGGPDTQYF.